This TCR beta chain is from a study of OX40 agonist ivuxolimab in advanced cancers. Study-level background: As their treatment, patients were administered ivuxolimab, an agonistic anti-OX40 (CD134) antibody. Prior anti-PD-1, anti-PD-L1 or anti-CTLA-4 therapy did not bar entry, and approximately 40% had some. General observations from the study: In a subset of nonresponders, normalized T-cell clonal expansion was also low.

Points on this clone: Its antigen is not known.

TCRdb's copy holds only in-frame clones and misses some; the assay was immunoSEQ multiplex PCR. This table holds roughly 79,000 clones, over 80% found once. With 0 bases removed from V and 7 bases from J, the gap between germline ends came to 13 bases. The CDR3 covers 14 residues. Looked up from germline, CDR1 is SGHRS and CDR2 is YFSETQ. This sequence was found in an adult with an advanced solid tumor such as melanoma, head and neck, liver or kidney cancer. V gene TRBV5-1 combines with J gene TRBJ1-1, with a tentative D call TRBD1 (5 bases). Sample: CD4+ or CD8+ T cells sorted from blood, taken in a trial of the OX40 agonist ivuxolimab. The CDR3 sequence: CASSLEVTGLEAFF. CDR3 nucleotide sequence: TGCGCCAGCAGCTTGGAGGTAACAGGCCTTGAAGCTTTCTTT.